A single sample gave rise to the 13 T cell receptor beta chains below, sequenced in a study of blood T cell repertoires in COVID-19. Method: immunoSEQ multiplex PCR; TCRdb's copy keeps in-frame clones and lacks some. The sample lists 70,000 to 90,000 clones, roughly 80% seen once, with more than 15% in the top ten. The sample was peripheral blood. These receptors came from a woman aged 60 to 75 with acute or convalescent COVID-19.

This clone was observed once. The V gene is TRBV3-1 (or the pseudogene TRBV3-2), the J gene TRBJ1-3; 7 bases agree with TRBD1. The germline V gene has CDR1 LGHDT and CDR2 YNNKEL (reference sequence). J lost 9 bases, V lost 1 base, and 3 bases had no gene match. The CDR3 consists of 13 residues. This CDR3 reads CASSQGQGTTIYF. The CDR3 DNA follows: TGTGCCAGCAGCCAAGGACAGGGTACCACCATATATTTT.

The count of this clone is one. This rearrangement joins TRBV7-9 to TRBJ1-3; 9 nucleotides match TRBD1. V dropped 3 bases and J dropped 0; count of bases not matched to a gene: 12. This CDR3 is built from 19 residues. Germline V gene sequence: CDR1 SEHNR, CDR2 FQNEAQ (reference sequence). CDR3 nucleotide sequence: TGTGCCAGCAGCTTGTGGACAGGGGCCACCGACCTCTCTGGAAACACCATATATTTT. This codes for CASSLWTGATDLSGNTIYF.

The chain has TRBV27 and TRBJ2-7; 7 nucleotides line up with TRBD1. Per germline, CDR1 MNHEY and CDR2 SMNVEV (reference sequence). This CDR3 has 13 amino acids. The junction had 3 bases not matched to a gene; V was cut back by 1 base and J by 6 bases. CDR3 in DNA: TGTGCCAGCAGTTTATGGGGACAGCCCGAGCAGTACTTC. Translated, it gives CASSLWGQPEQYF.

This chain connects TRBV19 to TRBJ2-1; TRBD1 matches 12 bases. CDR3 size: 18 residues. Germline V gene data show CDR1 as LNHDA and CDR2 as SQIVND (reference sequence). Losses at the gene ends were 3 bases for V and 8 bases for J; bases not matched to a gene: 14. CDR3 DNA: TGTGCCAGTAGTATTACCGGCCCCGGGACAGGGGGCAACGATGAGCAGTTCTTC. It specifies CASSITGPGTGGNDEQFF.

The chain uses TRBV4-3 and TRBJ1-6; a possible D gene is TRBD1 (5 bases). V lost 3 bases and J lost 0, with 12 bases in between. The length of the CDR3 is 17 residues. CDR1 LGHNA and CDR2 YSLEER come from the germline V gene. The CDR3 loop reads CASSQTGRGSYNSPLHF. Here the CDR3 DNA reads TGCGCCAGCAGCCAGACCGGTAGGGGCTCCTATAATTCACCCCTCCACTTT.

The V and J genes are TRBV29-1 and TRBJ2-5; weak D call: TRBD1 (6 bases). The V gene's germline CDR1 is SQVTM and CDR2 ANQGSEA. The CDR3 runs to 11 residues. CDR3 region: CGGQLQETQYF. CDR3 nucleotides: TGCGGGGGACAACTCCAAGAGACCCAGTACTTC.

The DNA for the CDR3 is TGTGCCAGCAGCCAACGTGGCAGGCAAGAGACCCAGTACTTC. Residues: CASSQRGRQETQYF. V gene TRBV6-5 combines with J gene TRBJ2-5; no firm D call. The CDR3 extends over 14 amino acids. The germline V gene has CDR1 MNHEY and CDR2 SVGAGI. V dropped 6 bases and J dropped 2 bases, with 13 bases sitting between them.

V and J are TRBV5-6 and TRBJ2-5; 7 nucleotides agree with TRBD2. Per the germline V gene, CDR1 is SGHDT and CDR2 is YYEEEE. The CDR3 sequence is 18 residues long. V shed 2 bases, J shed 5 bases, and the junction held 18 bases outside the gene matches. The CDR3 region is CASSFSLGSGVLRETQYF. CDR3 sequence (DNA): TGTGCCAGCAGCTTCTCCCTTGGGAGCGGGGTTCTTAGGGAGACCCAGTACTTC.

Comment on this clone: The junction does not match germline at one end; this may be a read error. The rearrangement links TRBV7-7 to TRBJ2-2; 12 bases line up with TRBD1. Germline V gene lookup returns CDR1 SSHAT and CDR2 FNYEAQ (reference sequence). The CDR3 is 15 amino acids. The DNA for the CDR3 is TGTGCTAGCAGCTACGGGACAGGGGGCCACGGGGAGCTGTTTTTT. This encodes CASSYGTGGHGELFF.

This rearrangement joins TRBV7-2 to TRBJ2-5; a weak D match, TRBD2 (6 bases). V was pared by 3 bases and J by 5 bases, with 16 bases between. In germline, CDR1 is SGHTA, CDR2 FQGNSA. This CDR3 has 15 amino acids. CDR3 protein: CASSLGRAGVETQYF. The DNA for the CDR3 is TGTGCCAGCAGCTTGGGGAGAGCGGGCGTGGAGACCCAGTACTTC. Filled out from reference TRBV7-2 and TRBJ2-5, the complete variable domain reads GAGVSQSPSNKVTEKGKDVELRCDPISGHTALYWYRQSLGQGLEFLIYFQGNSAPDKSGLPSDRFSAERTGGSVSTLTIQRTQQEDSAVYLCASSLGRAGVETQYFGPGTRLLVL.

This sequence joins TRBV29-1 and TRBJ1-4; no definite D call. The CDR3 spans 11 residues. The germline gives CDR1 SQVTM, CDR2 ANQGSEA. Trimming took off 4 bases at V and 5 bases at J, with 5 bases between the two ends. CDR3: CSVAVNEKLFF. CDR3 bases: TGCAGCGTTGCTGTCAATGAAAAACTGTTTTTT.

The chain couples TRBV19 to TRBJ1-5; 9 nucleotides match TRBD1. The CDR3 length is 12 residues. Germline CDR1 LNHDA, CDR2 SQIVND (reference sequence). After removal of 10 bases from V and 12 bases from J, the junction contained 10 bases not matched to a gene. The CDR3 protein is CATRGTGWFQHF. DNA of the CDR3: TGTGCCACCCGGGGGACAGGGTGGTTCCAGCATTTT.

The chain links TRBV5-4 to TRBJ1-2; the D gene is possibly TRBD1 (5 bases). This CDR3 is built from 15 residues. With 0 bases removed from V and 5 bases from J, the gap between germline ends came to 14 bases. Germline V gene data show CDR1 as SGHNT and CDR2 as YYREEE (reference sequence). In nucleotides, the CDR3 is TGTGCCAGCAGCTTGGGCGGACACGGAGAGTATGGCTACACCTTC. This sequence encodes CASSLGGHGEYGYTF. Drawing the rest from reference TRBV5-4 and TRBJ1-2, the complete variable domain is ETGVTQSPTHLIKTRGQQVTLRCSSQSGHNTVSWYQQALGQGPQFIFQYYREEENGRGNFPPRFSGLQFPNYSSELNVNALELDDSALYLCASSLGGHGEYGYTFGSGTRLTVV.